In this sample, the clone carrying this T cell receptor (beta chain) turned up many times. Its antigen is undetermined. Diagnoses used clinical symptoms, serum thyroxine and TRAb, thyroid ultrasound and orbital computed tomography. RNA transcripts were the template for amplifying TCR beta CDR3 regions. TCR CDR3 underwent first-round RT-PCR with the HTBI primer set. TCRdb called the multiplex PCR reads again in MiXCR, with one record for every CDR3 protein. The sample consists of 300,000 to 450,000 distinct CDR3 sequences, around a sixth of them appearing once. The sample originates from a study of T cells in Graves' hyperthyroidism and ophthalmopathy. General study findings and limits: Blood also showed most of the thyroid clonotypes that were expanded above 0.001.

Trimming cost V 8 bases and J 2 bases; bases outside gene matches: 8. CDR1 MNHEY and CDR2 SVGAGI come from the germline V gene. This CDR3 is 14 amino acids long. The source of this sequence is a woman between 40 and 55 years old with Graves' ophthalmopathy. Sequencing input: blood. This rearrangement joins TRBV6-5 to TRBJ1-2, with 7 bases fitting TRBD1. CDR3 residues: CASRVQGGNYGYTF. The CDR3 nucleotides are TGTGCCAGCCGAGTCCAGGGGGGCAACTATGGCTACACCTTC.